The 17 T cell receptor beta chains presented below share a single source sample, sequenced in a study of T-cell memory formation after mild COVID-19. TCRdb reanalysed the 5' RACE reads using MiXCR and keeps one entry per CDR3 protein. The table has 550,000 to 650,000 distinct CDR3 sequences, 15% to 20% seen once. Sequencing was carried out using PBMCs or a T cell subset sorted from them (not recorded which). Receptors were obtained from an adult woman who had mild COVID-19 (a few samples of this study predate the infection). Cell type and time point are not known.

This clonotype was seen a few times. V is TRBV18 and J is TRBJ1-1; D is possibly TRBD1 (6 bases). Germline values: CDR1 KGHSH, CDR2 LQKENI. The CDR3 covers 15 residues. Trimming took off 3 bases at V and 3 bases at J, with 14 bases between the two ends. CDR3 sequence reads: CASSPQGLVDTEAFF. CDR3 DNA sequence: TGTGCCAGCTCACCTCAGGGGCTTGTCGACACTGAAGCTTTCTTT.

This clonotype was observed a few times. Here the CDR3 DNA reads TGTGCCAGCAGCGTAGAGGGGGGACGGTACAATGAGCAGTTCTTC. It encodes CASSVEGGRYNEQFF. V is TRBV9 and J is TRBJ2-1, with D tentatively TRBD1 or TRBD2 (6 bases each). The V gene's germline CDR1 is SGDLS and CDR2 YYNGEE. The V end was cut by 0 bases, the J end by 4 bases, with 11 bases between. The length of the CDR3 is 15 residues.

In this sample, this clonotype turned up many times. The V and J genes are TRBV20-1 and TRBJ2-7; no reliable D call. CDR1 is DFQATT, CDR2 SNEGSKA, per germline (reference sequence). The CDR3 covers 12 residues. The ends were cut back, 5 bases at V and 5 bases at J, with 13 bases in the middle. The CDR3 DNA reads TGCAGTGCTGCCGTCCGGCTTAACGAGCAGTACTTC. Protein sequence: CSAAVRLNEQYF.

The sample holds a few counts of this clonotype. The gene calls are TRBV7-2 and TRBJ2-3; 9 bases match TRBD1. After removal of 6 bases from V and 2 bases from J, the junction contained 12 bases not matched to a gene. The CDR3 totals 17 residues. Germline assignment: CDR1 SGHTA and CDR2 FQGNSA. CDR3 protein: CASRRKQGAGNTDTQYF. CDR3 bases: TGTGCCAGCAGAAGAAAACAGGGGGCGGGTAACACAGATACGCAGTATTTT.

The rearrangement uses TRBV7-8 and TRBJ1-1, with D perhaps matching TRBD1 (5 bases). Trimming left V 4 bases short and J 3 bases short, with 9 bases between. Germline lookup yields CDR1 SGHVS and CDR2 FQNEAQ. The CDR3 runs to 13 residues. CDR3 region: CASSSGGYTEAFF. The CDR3 DNA is TGTGCCAGCAGCTCCGGGGGATACACTGAAGCTTTCTTT. The complete variable domain, with remaining parts taken from reference TRBV7-8 and TRBJ1-1, reads GAGVSQSPRYKVAKRGQDVALRCDPISGHVSLFWYQQALGQGPEFLTYFQNEAQLDKSGLPSDRFFAERPEGSVSTLKIQRTQQEDSAVYLCASSSGGYTEAFFGQGTRLTVV.

This chain connects TRBV7-9 to TRBJ2-7, with unresolved D. V was clipped by 0 bases and J by 6 bases, with 9 bases between them. Germline CDR1 is SEHNR and CDR2 is FQNEAQ (reference sequence). The CDR3 spans 13 residues. The CDR3 nucleotides are TGTGCCAGCAGCTTAGCAGGGCTTGGCGAGCAGTACTTC. It codes for CASSLAGLGEQYF.

This clonotype has just a few counts. The rearrangement uses TRBV5-6 and TRBJ1-6; maybe TRBD1 (5 bases). Germline CDR1 and CDR2: SGHDT and YYEEEE. The CDR3 is 12 amino acids. Trimming took 7 bases from V and 3 from J, leaving 5 bases between them. The CDR3 reads CASGHYNSPLHF. As DNA, the CDR3 is TGTGCCAGCGGACACTATAATTCACCCCTCCACTTT. The variable domain in full, with the rest retrieved from reference TRBV5-6 and TRBJ1-6, is DAGVTQSPTHLIKTRGQQVTLRCSPKSGHDTVSWYQQALGQGPQFIFQYYEEEERQRGNFPDRFSGHQFPNYSSELNVNALLLGDSALYLCASGHYNSPLHFGNGTRLTVT.

This clonotype was seen a handful of times. V gene TRBV7-6 combines with J gene TRBJ1-4, with 8 positions matching TRBD1. Looked up from germline, CDR1 is SGHVS and CDR2 is FNYEAQ. V lost 5 bases and J lost 7; bases outside the gene matches: 6. The CDR3 contains 14 residues. The CDR3 DNA sequence: TGTGCCAGCAGCATCGACAGGGGTAGTGAAAAACTGTTTTTT. Residues: CASSIDRGSEKLFF. Looking up the rest from reference TRBV7-6 and TRBJ1-4 gives the full variable domain: GAGVSQSPRYKVTKRGQDVALRCDPISGHVSLYWYRQALGQGPEFLTYFNYEAQQDKSGLPNDRFSAERPEGSISTLTIQRTEQRDSAMYRCASSIDRGSEKLFFGSGTQLSVL.

The table lists this clonotype with a few counts. The V gene is TRBV5-1, the J gene TRBJ1-2; D possibly corresponds to TRBD1 (5 bases). This CDR3 is 12 amino acids long. Germline lookup yields CDR1 SGHRS and CDR2 YFSETQ. V was cut by 2 bases and J by 11 bases, with 13 bases left in between. The CDR3 DNA follows: TGCGCCAGCAGCTTACCCGGTGGGGGTTACACCTTC. Its protein product is CASSLPGGGYTF.

This clonotype has ten or more counts. The rearrangement links TRBV7-9 to TRBJ1-6, with D possibly being TRBD1 (5 bases). V lost 3 bases, J lost 8 bases, and 8 bases lay in between. Looked up from germline, CDR1 is SEHNR and CDR2 is FQNEAQ (reference sequence). The CDR3 consists of 13 residues. The CDR3 protein is CASSFWGDSPLHF. CDR3 DNA: TGTGCCAGCAGCTTTTGGGGGGATTCACCCCTCCACTTT.

V usage is TRBV19 and J usage is TRBJ2-3; D may match TRBD1 or TRBD2 (5 bases each). Germline V CDR1 and CDR2: LNHDA, SQIVND (reference sequence). The CDR3 is 15 residues long. Trimming took off 3 bases at V and 0 bases at J, with 10 bases between the two ends. As DNA, the CDR3 is TGTGCCAGTAGTATCAGGGACGGAAGCACAGATACGCAGTATTTT. Encoded protein: CASSIRDGSTDTQYF. Looking up the rest from reference TRBV19 and TRBJ2-3 gives the full variable domain: DGGITQSPKYLFRKEGQNVTLSCEQNLNHDAMYWYRQDPGQGLRLIYYSQIVNDFQKGDIAEGYSVSREKKESFPLTVTSAQKNPTAFYLCASSIRDGSTDTQYFGPGTRLTVL.

The chain links TRBV20-1 to TRBJ2-5, with TRBD2 identical over 14 bases. The CDR3 has 16 amino acids. The germline V gene encodes CDR1 DFQATT and CDR2 SNEGSKA (reference sequence). V trimming: 5 bases; J trimming: 1 base; junction bases outside the gene matches: 6. The CDR3 sequence is CSAPQGLAGAQETQYF. DNA of the CDR3: TGCAGTGCTCCCCAGGGACTAGCGGGGGCCCAAGAGACCCAGTACTTC.

This chain connects TRBV20-1 to TRBJ2-2, with 10 bases fitting TRBD2. Losses at the gene ends were 0 bases for V and 4 bases for J; bases not matched to a gene: 5. The CDR3 totals 16 residues. Per germline, CDR1 DFQATT and CDR2 SNEGSKA (reference sequence). The CDR3 nucleotides read TGCAGTGCTAGAGAACTAGCGGGGTTGCTCACCGGGGAGCTGTTTTTT. It is translated as CSARELAGLLTGELFF.

V gene TRBV4-3 combines with J gene TRBJ2-3; D gene ambiguous. Germline V gene data show CDR1 as LGHNA and CDR2 as YSLEER. The CDR3 length is 19 residues. Trimming left V 4 bases short and J 3 bases short, with 26 bases between. The CDR3 loop reads CASSPMFTPSSTGTDTQYF. As DNA, the CDR3 is TGCGCCAGCAGCCCTATGTTTACGCCCTCCTCGACTGGAACAGATACGCAGTATTTT.

The gene calls are TRBV10-3 and TRBJ1-2; D remains unclear. The CDR3 totals 13 residues. V lost 2 bases and J lost 2, with 6 bases in between. Germline CDR1 and CDR2: ENHRY and SYGVKD. CDR3 loop: CAISELMNYGYTF. The CDR3, as DNA: TGTGCCATCAGTGAGCTCATGAACTATGGCTACACCTTC.

CDR3 sequence (DNA): TGCAGCGTTCGGGAAGCCGGGGAGCTGTTTTTT. Amino acid sequence: CSVREAGELFF. The chain employs TRBV29-1 and TRBJ2-2; weak D call: TRBD2 (5 bases). The germline V gene has CDR1 SQVTM and CDR2 ANQGSEA. This CDR3 is 11 amino acids long. Trimming removed 5 bases from V and 6 bases from J, with 7 bases in between.

The chain is built from TRBV5-4 and TRBJ2-7, with D perhaps matching TRBD2 (5 bases). Germline CDR1 reads SGHNT; CDR2 reads YYREEE (reference sequence). V was pared by 4 bases and J by 3 bases, with 17 bases between. CDR3 size: 15 residues. CDR3: CASSLPERAFYEQYF. In DNA form, the CDR3 reads TGTGCCAGCAGCCTCCCCGAGAGGGCATTCTACGAGCAGTACTTC.